A selection of T cell receptor beta chains follows, all from one sample in a study of blood T cell repertoires in COVID-19. Profiling relied on immunoSEQ multiplex PCR, and the TCRdb table lists in-frame clones only, not all of them. The sample lists more than 85,000 clones; around nine tenths were seen once. Source material: peripheral blood. The receptors were sampled from a woman aged 45-59 years with acute or convalescent COVID-19. Each CDR3 is given with its conserved first and last residue. The D gene is left open where the match is weak. Expanded clones are given a class, and other clones once, few, many or no size at all.

TRBJ1-4 | NA | TRBV29-1 | NA | TGCAGCGTTGAAGACAGGGCTGAAAAACTGTTTTTT | CSVEDRAEKLFF
TRBJ1-1 | NA | TRBV19 | NA | TGTGCCAGTAGTACAGCAGGCTCAGGGACTGAAGCTTTCTTT | CASSTAGSGTEAFF
TRBJ1-4 | NA | TRBV20-1 | NA | TGCACCCCTGACAGGAATGAAAAACTGTTTTTT | CTPDRNEKLFF
TRBJ1-4 | NA | TRBV5-1 | NA | TGCGCCAGCAGCCCCCGGGGTGCAACTAATGAAAAACTGTTTTTT | CASSPRGATNEKLFF
TRBJ2-3 | TRBD2 | TRBV5-1 | NA | TGCGCCAGCAGCCCCGGGACTAGCGCCGCTAGCACAGATACGCAGTATTTT | CASSPGTSAASTDTQYF
TRBJ1-3 | NA | TRBV7-9 | NA | TGTGCCAGCAGCTTAGATATTCGACGGAGAAGCTCTGGAAACACCATATATTTT | CASSLDIRRRSSGNTIYF
TRBJ2-7 | TRBD1 | TRBV19 | NA | TGTGCCAGTAGGGACAGGGGGCGCCGCGAGCAGTACTTC | CASRDRGRREQYF
TRBJ2-2 | TRBD2 | TRBV2 | NA | TGTGCCAGCAGTGAAGAGCGGGGAAACACCGGGGAGCTGTTTTTT | CASSEERGNTGELFF
TRBJ1-6 | NA | TRBV23-1 | NA | TGCGCCAGCACTTCTCCAGACAGCCACCGTAGTTCACCCCTCCACTTT | CASTSPDSHRSSPLHF
TRBJ2-7 | NA | TRBV28 | NA | TGTGCCAGCAGTTTAGCGAATGCTCATGAGCAGTACTTC | CASSLANAHEQYF
TRBJ2-1 | TRBD2 | TRBV7-2 | once | TGTGCCAGCAGCTCCAAAGCGGGAGGGCCCACTGAGCAGTTCTTC | CASSSKAGGPTEQFF
TRBJ1-1 | NA | TRBV21-1 | NA | TGTGCCAGCGGAGGCACTGAAGCTTTCTTT | CASGGTEAFF
TRBJ2-5 | NA | TRBV21-1 | NA | TGTGCCAGCAGCCAACTAGCGGGAGTAGGGGGAGAGACCCAGTACTTC | CASSQLAGVGGETQYF
TRBJ2-1 | NA | TRBV20-1 | NA | TGCAGTGCTGGAGGGACAAAGCAGTTCTTC | CSAGGTKQFF
TRBJ1-5 | NA | TRBV6-5 | NA | TGTGCCAGCAGTCCCGGGACACCAAATCAGCCCCAGCATTTT | CASSPGTPNQPQHF
TRBJ2-1 | TRBD2 | TRBV5-1 | NA | TGCGCCAGCAGCTGGGCGGGACTAGCGGGAGGCAATGAGCAGTTCTTC | CASSWAGLAGGNEQFF
TRBJ2-3 | TRBD2 | TRBV7-2 | NA | TGTGCCAGCAGCCCCAGACGGACTAGCGGAGATACGCAGTATTTT | CASSPRRTSGDTQYF
TRBJ2-7 | TRBD1 | TRBV3-1/TRBV3-2 | NA | TGTGCCAGCAGCCGGGGACAGGGTGGTCCCTACGAGCAGTACTTC | CASSRGQGGPYEQYF
TRBJ2-3 | NA | TRBV19 | NA | TGTGCCAGTAGGAGCAGGGGGGAAGATACGCAGTATTTT | CASRSRGEDTQYF
TRBJ1-1 | NA | TRBV6-6 | NA | TGTGCCTCCCAGGGACCCAGGGGACGGGGGAACACTGAAGCTTTCTTT | CASQGPRGRGNTEAFF
TRBJ2-3 | NA | TRBV7-2 | NA | TGTGCCAGCAGCTTGGGACAAGCCTCAGATACGCAGTATTTT | CASSLGQASDTQYF
TRBJ1-5 | NA | TRBV12-3/TRBV12-4 | once | TGTGCCAGCAGTCTAAATCAGCCCCAGCATTTT | CASSLNQPQHF
TRBJ2-5 | TRBD2 | TRBV7-8 | NA | TGTGCCAGCAGCTTAGGACGGACTAGCGGGAAAGAGACCCAGTACTTC | CASSLGRTSGKETQYF
TRBJ1-2 | TRBD1 | TRBV5-1 | NA | TGCGCCAGCAGCCCGGCGGACAGGACCTATGGCTACACCTTC | CASSPADRTYGYTF
TRBJ2-7 | TRBD2 | TRBV25-1 | NA | TGTGCCAGCAGTGAACTAGGACTAGTTAGGCAGTACTTC | CASSELGLVRQYF
TRBJ2-7 | TRBD1 | TRBV28 | NA | TGTGCCAGCAGTTCCTCCGGGACAGGGTCCTACGAGCAGTACTTC | CASSSSGTGSYEQYF
TRBJ1-5 | NA | TRBV5-3 | NA | TGTGCCAGAAGCTTGAGGCAGTCGGGATCTCAGCCCCAGCATTTT | CARSLRQSGSQPQHF
TRBJ2-1 | NA | TRBV5-1 | NA | TGCGCCAGCGTAGCGGATAGCTCCTACAATGAGCAGTTCTTC | CASVADSSYNEQFF
TRBJ2-2 | TRBD1 | TRBV28 | once | TGTGCCAGCAGTTTTCCTCTTCTGGGACAGCCGGGCGGGGAGCTGTTTTTT | CASSFPLLGQPGGELFF
TRBJ2-1 | TRBD1 | TRBV14 | few | TGTGCCAGCAGCCAAGAGGCGGGGACAGGGCCCTCCTACAATGAGCAGTTCTTC | CASSQEAGTGPSYNEQFF
TRBJ1-1 | NA | TRBV6-5 | NA | TGTGCCAGCAGTTTCCGGATAGGGGGCACTGAAGCTTTCTTT | CASSFRIGGTEAFF
TRBJ2-2 | TRBD1 | TRBV28 | NA | TGTGCCGCAGCCAGGGGGAGTCAGACCGGGGAGCTGTTTTTT | CAAARGSQTGELFF
TRBJ1-5 | TRBD1 | TRBV28 | NA | TGTGCCAGCAGCCTCCCGGGACAGGGGGCCGCTTGGCATTTT | CASSLPGQGAAWHF
TRBJ2-5 | TRBD1 | TRBV18 | NA | TGTGCCAGCTCACCACCTGGACAGGTCGCTATAATGAAGTACTTC | CASSPPGQVAIMKYF
TRBJ2-7 | NA | TRBV30 | NA | TGTGCCTGGAGTCTTCTATCCTACGAGCAGTACTTC | CAWSLLSYEQYF
TRBJ2-5 | NA | TRBV7-2 | NA | TGTGCCAGCAGCTTAGGCGGGGAACTACAAGAGACCCAGTACTTC | CASSLGGELQETQYF
TRBJ1-2 | NA | TRBV6-1 | NA | TGTGCCAGCAGTGAAGCTGGGCAGGGATCGGGTGGCTACACCTTC | CASSEAGQGSGGYTF
TRBJ2-1 | TRBD1 | TRBV19 | NA | TGTGCCAGTAGTAGGGGGACAGGCGGGTACAATGAGCAGTTCTTC | CASSRGTGGYNEQFF
TRBJ2-5 | TRBD2 | TRBV24-1 | NA | TGTGCCACCAGTGACAGAACGCTAGCGGCCCAAGAGACCCAGTACTTC | CATSDRTLAAQETQYF
TRBJ2-5 | TRBD1 | TRBV13 | NA | TGTGCCAGCAGTTCCACAGGGGCGGAGACCCAGTACTTC | CASSSTGAETQYF
TRBJ2-1 | NA | TRBV12-3/TRBV12-4 | NA | TGTGCCAGCAGCATACGAGTCCCGTTCTTC | CASSIRVPFF
TRBJ1-1 | NA | TRBV19 | NA | TGTGCCAGTAGTATAGTTGGAAGCGCTACTGAAGCTTTCTTT | CASSIVGSATEAFF
TRBJ1-4 | NA | TRBV18 | NA | TGTGCCAGCTCACCCCTCGGAGGATCTAATGAAAAACTGTTTTTT | CASSPLGGSNEKLFF
TRBJ1-5 | NA | TRBV2 | NA | TGTGCCAGCAGTGACAGGGCCGAACGCAATCAGCCCCAGCATTTT | CASSDRAERNQPQHF
TRBJ2-1 | TRBD2 | TRBV5-1 | NA | TGCGCCAGTCAGACTAGCGGGTCCTACAATGAGCAGTTCTTC | CASQTSGSYNEQFF
TRBJ2-7 | NA | TRBV6-5 | NA | TGTGCCAGCAGTCACCGGGGGGGGACAGTCCACGAGCAGTACTTC | CASSHRGGTVHEQYF
TRBJ1-4 | NA | TRBV19 | NA | TGTGCCAGTAGTTTGGTAACAGCTCGGAATGAAAAACTGTTTTTT | CASSLVTARNEKLFF
TRBJ2-2 | TRBD1 | TRBV10-2 | once | TGCGCCAGCAGACCCGGGACAGGGGGCATCAAAAACACCGGGGAGCTGTTTTTT | CASRPGTGGIKNTGELFF
TRBJ2-3 | NA | TRBV20-1 | NA | TGCAGTGCTAGTAAAGGGGCGACAGATACGCAGTATTTT | CSASKGATDTQYF